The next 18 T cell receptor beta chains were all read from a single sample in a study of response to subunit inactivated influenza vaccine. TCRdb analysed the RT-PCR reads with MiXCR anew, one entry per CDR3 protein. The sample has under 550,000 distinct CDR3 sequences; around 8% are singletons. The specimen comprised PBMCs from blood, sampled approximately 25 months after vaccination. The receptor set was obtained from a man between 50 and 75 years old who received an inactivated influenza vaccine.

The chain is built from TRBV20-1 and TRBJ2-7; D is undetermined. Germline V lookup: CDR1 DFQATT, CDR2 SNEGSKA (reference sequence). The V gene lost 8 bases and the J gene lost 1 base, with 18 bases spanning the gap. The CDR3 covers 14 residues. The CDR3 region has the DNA TGCAGTCCTGTACCGGAGACAAGGTCCTACGAGCAGTACTTC. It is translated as CSPVPETRSYEQYF.

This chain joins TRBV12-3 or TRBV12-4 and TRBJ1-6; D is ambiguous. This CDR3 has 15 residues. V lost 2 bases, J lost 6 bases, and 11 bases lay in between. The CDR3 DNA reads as TGTGCCAGCAGTTTATCCGCGAGGGCTAATTCACCCCTCCACTTT. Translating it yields CASSLSARANSPLHF.

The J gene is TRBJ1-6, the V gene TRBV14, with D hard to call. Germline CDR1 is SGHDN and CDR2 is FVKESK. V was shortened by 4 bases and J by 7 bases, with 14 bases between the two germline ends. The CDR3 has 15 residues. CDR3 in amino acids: CASSLYGRGNSPLHF. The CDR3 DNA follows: TGTGCCAGCAGCCTCTACGGTCGAGGGAATTCACCCCTCCACTTT.

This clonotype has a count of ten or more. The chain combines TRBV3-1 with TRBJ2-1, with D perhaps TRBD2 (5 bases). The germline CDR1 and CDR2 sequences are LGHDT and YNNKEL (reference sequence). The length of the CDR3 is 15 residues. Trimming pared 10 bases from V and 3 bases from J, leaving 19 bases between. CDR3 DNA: TGTGCCATCTCGACCGGGCTAGCCGACTACAATGAGCAGTTCTTC. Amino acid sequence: CAISTGLADYNEQFF.

The CDR3, as DNA: TGTGCCACCAGCAGAGGGACAGGGTTGGGGGAGCTGTTTTTT. It codes for CATSRGTGLGELFF. J is TRBJ2-2 and V is TRBV15; 8 nucleotides match TRBD1. The CDR3 runs 14 residues. J gave up 8 bases and V 1 base, and 3 bases lay outside the gene matches. Germline assignment: CDR1 LNHNV and CDR2 YYDKDF (reference sequence).

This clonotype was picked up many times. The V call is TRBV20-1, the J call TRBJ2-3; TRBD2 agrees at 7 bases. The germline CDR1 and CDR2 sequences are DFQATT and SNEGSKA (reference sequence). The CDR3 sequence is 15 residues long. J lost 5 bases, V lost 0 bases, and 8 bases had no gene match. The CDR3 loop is CSARDLRESGDTQYF. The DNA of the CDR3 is TGCAGTGCTAGAGATTTGCGGGAGTCAGGAGATACGCAGTATTTT.

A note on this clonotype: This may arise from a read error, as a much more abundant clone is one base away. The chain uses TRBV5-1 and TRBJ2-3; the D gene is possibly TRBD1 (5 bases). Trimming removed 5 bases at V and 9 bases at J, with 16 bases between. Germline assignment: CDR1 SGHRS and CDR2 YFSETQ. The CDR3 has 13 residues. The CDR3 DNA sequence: TGCGCCAGCAGTCCCTGGGGCTCAGGGACGCAGTATTTT. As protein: CASSPWGSGTQYF.

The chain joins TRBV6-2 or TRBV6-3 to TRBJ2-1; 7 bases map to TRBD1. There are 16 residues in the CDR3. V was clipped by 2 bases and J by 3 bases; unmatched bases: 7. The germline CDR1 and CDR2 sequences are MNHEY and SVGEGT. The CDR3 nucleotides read TGTGCCAGCAGTTACCCGGGACAGTTCATCTACAATGAGCAGTTCTTC. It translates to CASSYPGQFIYNEQFF.

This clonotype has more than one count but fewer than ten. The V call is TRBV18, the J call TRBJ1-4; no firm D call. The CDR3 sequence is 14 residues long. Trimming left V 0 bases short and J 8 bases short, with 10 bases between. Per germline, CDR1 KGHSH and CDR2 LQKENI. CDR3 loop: CASSPPSNGEKLFF. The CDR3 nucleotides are TGTGCCAGCTCACCACCTTCCAACGGAGAAAAACTGTTTTTT. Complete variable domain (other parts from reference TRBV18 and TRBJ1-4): NAGVMQNPRHLVRRRGQEARLRCSPMKGHSHVYWYRQLPEEGLKFMVYLQKENIIDESGMPKERFSAEFPKEGPSILRIQQVVRGDSAAYFCASSPPSNGEKLFFGSGTQLSVL.

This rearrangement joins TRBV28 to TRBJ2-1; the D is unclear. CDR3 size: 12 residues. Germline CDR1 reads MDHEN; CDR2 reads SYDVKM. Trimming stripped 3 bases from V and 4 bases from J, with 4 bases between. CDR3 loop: CASSLMYNEQFF. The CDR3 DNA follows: TGTGCCAGCAGTTTGATGTACAATGAGCAGTTCTTC.

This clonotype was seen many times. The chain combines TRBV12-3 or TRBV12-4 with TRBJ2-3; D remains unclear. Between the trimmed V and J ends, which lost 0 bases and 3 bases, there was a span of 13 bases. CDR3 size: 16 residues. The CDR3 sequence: CASSLALRMKTDTQYF. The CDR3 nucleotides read TGTGCCAGCAGTTTAGCGTTAAGGATGAAGACAGATACGCAGTATTTT.

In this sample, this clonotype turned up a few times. The chain's CDR3 is CASSLLEVDGQVTEAFF. The CDR3 DNA sequence: TGTGCCAGCAGTTTGTTAGAGGTCGATGGACAAGTCACTGAAGCTTTCTTT. This chain joins TRBV28 and TRBJ1-1; TRBD1 is a possible D gene (5 bases). The V and J ends lost 3 bases and 4 bases respectively, with 21 bases between them. Germline loops: CDR1 MDHEN, CDR2 SYDVKM. The CDR3 is made up of 17 amino acids.

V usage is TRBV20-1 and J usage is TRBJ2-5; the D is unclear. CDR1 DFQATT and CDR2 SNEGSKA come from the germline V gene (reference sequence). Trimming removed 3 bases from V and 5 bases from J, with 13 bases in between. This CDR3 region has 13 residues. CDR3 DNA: TGCAGTGCTAGGGAAACCCTCTTGGAGACCCAGTACTTC. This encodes CSARETLLETQYF.

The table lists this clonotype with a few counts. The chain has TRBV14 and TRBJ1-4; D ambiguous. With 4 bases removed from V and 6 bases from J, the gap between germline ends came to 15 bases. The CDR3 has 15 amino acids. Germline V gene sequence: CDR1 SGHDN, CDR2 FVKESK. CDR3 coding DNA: TGTGCCAGCAGCCCGGCGGGGTGGTCTGATGAAAAACTGTTTTTT. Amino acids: CASSPAGWSDEKLFF.

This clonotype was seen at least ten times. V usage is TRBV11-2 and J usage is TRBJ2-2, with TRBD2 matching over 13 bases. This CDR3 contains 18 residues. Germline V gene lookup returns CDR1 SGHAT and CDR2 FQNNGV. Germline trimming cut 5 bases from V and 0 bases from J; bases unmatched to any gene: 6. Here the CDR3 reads CASSMGTSGIPNTGELFF. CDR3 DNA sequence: TGTGCCAGCAGCATGGGGACTAGCGGGATCCCGAACACCGGGGAGCTGTTTTTT.

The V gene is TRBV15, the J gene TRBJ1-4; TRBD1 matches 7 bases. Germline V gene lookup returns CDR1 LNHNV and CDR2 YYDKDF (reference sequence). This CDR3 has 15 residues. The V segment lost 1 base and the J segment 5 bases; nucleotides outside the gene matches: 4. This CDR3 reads CATSRGTGRNEKLFF. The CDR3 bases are TGTGCCACCAGCAGAGGGACAGGCAGGAATGAAAAACTGTTTTTT.

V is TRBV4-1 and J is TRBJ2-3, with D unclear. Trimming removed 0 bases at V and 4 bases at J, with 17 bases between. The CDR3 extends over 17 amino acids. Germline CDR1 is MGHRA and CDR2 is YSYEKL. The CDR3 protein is CASSQEKSGISPDTQYF. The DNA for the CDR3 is TGCGCCAGCAGCCAAGAGAAATCGGGCATCAGTCCAGATACGCAGTATTTT.

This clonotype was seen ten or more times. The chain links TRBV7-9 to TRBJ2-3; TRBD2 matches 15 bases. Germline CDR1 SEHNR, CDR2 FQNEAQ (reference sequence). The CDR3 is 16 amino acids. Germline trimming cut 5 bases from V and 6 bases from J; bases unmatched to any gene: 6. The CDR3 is CASSARTSGRADTQYF. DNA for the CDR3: TGTGCCAGCAGCGCCAGGACTAGCGGGAGGGCCGATACGCAGTATTTT.